This T cell receptor beta chain is drawn from a study of blood T cell repertoires in COVID-19 (dated by TCRdb to about 2020). Turning to the overall study: Samples from collaborators originated in the United States, Italy and Spain and spanned both the acute and convalescent phases of COVID-19. The prospective study material was composed of cDNA or gDNA derived from T cells, B-cell-depleted T cells, or PBMCs. The repertoires were released in a freely available public database intended as a resource for research on the immune response to SARS-CoV-2. The samples were drawn from the first 160 participants of the ongoing ImmuneRACE study and from 950 to 1,500 subjects provided by 6 global collaborators. The sample metadata nearly always contained a de-identified subject ID, COVID-19 status, age in years and sex. Subjects who had been exposed to COVID-19, were actively infected with it, or had recovered from it provided the deeply sampled blood TCRbeta repertoires that made up the dataset. HLA class I and class II types, where available, came from metadata supplied by the sample provider rather than from assay-based typing. General study outcomes and caveats: Clinical and demographic metadata were provided uncurated, with the amount varying by source and participant.

Points on this clone: What antigen it recognizes has not been identified. One base away there is no much larger clone; base qualities are not given.

The immunoSEQ Assay, a bias-controlled multiplex PCR, was used to amplify TCRbeta CDR3 regions from genomic DNA. The paper's processing steps were these. Within the assay, amplification of reference gene primers was used to estimate how many nucleated cells each sample contained. To quantify the absolute abundance of each unique TCRbeta CDR3 rearrangement, sequence reads were collapsed and filtered. For each sample, productive Simpson clonality was calculated as the square root of Simpson's diversity index across productive rearrangements. TCRdb provides this immuneACCESS table in a form limited to in-frame rearrangements. Some clones are lacking; in checked studies, under half of them reflect an unresolved V gene, and why the rest are absent is not known. The D gene and trimming were derived from the DNA, and the V and J assignments and clone size from that table. The table for this sample lists 350,000 to 500,000 clones; approximately 90% of them were counted only once. The ten largest clones represent 0.65% to 1% of the sample.

One collaborating source in Seattle enrolled patients while the patients were actively infected and followed the patients over time throughout the course of disease. Each collaborating institution followed its own protocols to collect whole blood in K2EDTA tubes. For TCRbeta analysis, collaborators shipped samples as frozen whole blood, isolated PBMCs, or DNA extracted from either of those sample types. The CDR3 starts with the cysteine, ends with the phenylalanine, and has 10 residues. Left in the record is the CDR3 DNA by itself, 30 bases read in frame from the first base. Based on the germline V gene, the CDR1 and CDR2 sequences are SGHAT and FQNNGV. Cut back by 4 bases and 7 bases, the V and J ends lie 5 bases apart.

The sequenced material came from peripheral blood. The sequence was obtained from a man in his late teens or twenties with COVID-19, enrolled during active disease. The chain is assembled from TRBV11-2 and TRBJ2-7; the D gene cannot be resolved reliably. The CDR3 loop reads CASSSLEQYF. The nucleotides read TGTGCCAGCAGCTCCCTGGAGCAGTACTTC.